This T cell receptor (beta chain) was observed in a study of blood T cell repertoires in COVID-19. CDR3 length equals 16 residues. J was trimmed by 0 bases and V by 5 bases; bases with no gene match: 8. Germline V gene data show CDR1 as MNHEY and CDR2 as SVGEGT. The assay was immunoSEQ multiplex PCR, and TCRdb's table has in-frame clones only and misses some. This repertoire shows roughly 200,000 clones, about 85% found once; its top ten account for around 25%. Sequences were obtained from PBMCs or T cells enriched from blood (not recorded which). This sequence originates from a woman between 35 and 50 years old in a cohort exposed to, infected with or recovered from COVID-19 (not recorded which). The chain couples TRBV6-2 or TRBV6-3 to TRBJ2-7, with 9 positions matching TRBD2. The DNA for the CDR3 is TGTGCCAGCAGTGTCCCCGGGACTAGCAGCTCCTACGAGCAGTACTTC. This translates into CASSVPGTSSSYEQYF.